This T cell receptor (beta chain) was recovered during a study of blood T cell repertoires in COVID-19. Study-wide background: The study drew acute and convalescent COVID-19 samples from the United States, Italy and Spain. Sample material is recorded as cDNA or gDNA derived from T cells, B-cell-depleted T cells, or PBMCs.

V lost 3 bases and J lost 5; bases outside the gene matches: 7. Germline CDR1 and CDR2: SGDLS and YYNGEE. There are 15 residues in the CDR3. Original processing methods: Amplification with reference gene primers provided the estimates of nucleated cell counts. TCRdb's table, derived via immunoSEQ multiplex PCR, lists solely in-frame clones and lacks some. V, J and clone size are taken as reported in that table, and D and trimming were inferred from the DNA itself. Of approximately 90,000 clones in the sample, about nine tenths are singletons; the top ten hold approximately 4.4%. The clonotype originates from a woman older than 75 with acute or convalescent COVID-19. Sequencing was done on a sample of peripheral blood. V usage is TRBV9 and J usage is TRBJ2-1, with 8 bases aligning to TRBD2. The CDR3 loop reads CASSASGRDNNEQFF. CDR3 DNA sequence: TGTGCCAGCAGCGCCTCCGGGAGGGATAACAATGAGCAGTTCTTC.